A selection of T cell receptor beta chains follows, all from one sample in a study of cytomegalovirus exposure and HLA in healthy donors. The protocol was immunoSEQ multiplex PCR, while the TCRdb copy is restricted to in-frame clones and leaves out a portion. The repertoire holds around 140,000 clones, 70% to 80% seen once, with 2.1% in the top ten. The sample was PBMCs. Receptors originate from a woman in her sixties in good health and CMV-seropositive. Both conserved end residues are part of each CDR3. The order of the fields is J gene, clone size, V gene, D gene, CDR3 protein, CDR3 DNA. The D gene is left open where the match is weak. Not every row has a clone size; where given, it reads once, few, many or a size class.

TRBJ2-5,.,TRBV27,.,CASSFPPEQETQYF,TGTGCCAGCAGTTTCCCCCCAGAACAAGAGACCCAGTACTTC
TRBJ1-1,.,TRBV2,.,CASSGVGAGYTEAFF,TGTGCCAGCAGTGGGGTAGGGGCGGGATACACTGAAGCTTTCTTT
TRBJ1-1,few,TRBV29-1,.,CSVGSPNRLAFF,TGCAGCGTTGGATCGCCCAATAGACTGGCTTTCTTT
TRBJ1-1,.,TRBV18,TRBD1,CASSLGTGPEAFF,TGTGCCAGCTCACTCGGGACAGGACCTGAAGCTTTCTTT
TRBJ2-5,.,TRBV11-2,TRBD1,CASSSPGTGWETQYF,TGTGCCAGCAGCTCCCCCGGGACAGGGTGGGAGACCCAGTACTTC
TRBJ1-2,.,TRBV29-1,.,CSVEASKYGYTF,TGCAGCGTTGAAGCATCCAAATATGGCTACACCTTC
TRBJ1-1,.,TRBV19,.,CASRRQSLMNTEAFF,TGTGCCAGTAGAAGACAGAGCCTAATGAACACTGAAGCTTTCTTT
TRBJ1-2,.,TRBV6-1,TRBD1,CASRETGGYGYTF,TGTGCCAGCAGGGAGACAGGGGGCTATGGCTACACCTTC
TRBJ1-1,few,TRBV6-6,.,CASSFTANTEAFF,TGTGCCAGCAGCTTTACAGCGAACACTGAAGCTTTCTTT
TRBJ2-1,.,TRBV5-4,TRBD1,CASRDRSYDEQFF,TGTGCCAGCAGGGACAGGTCTTACGATGAGCAGTTCTTC